These 2 T cell receptor beta chains were all obtained from the same sample, sequenced in a study of blood T cell repertoires in COVID-19. TCRdb's table, derived via immunoSEQ multiplex PCR, lists solely in-frame clones and lacks some. The sample has 60,000 or so clones, roughly 90% seen once. Sequencing input: peripheral blood. Receptor source: a man aged 55-75 years with active COVID-19.

J is TRBJ2-3 and V is TRBV11-1; 7 positions match TRBD2. This CDR3 has 15 amino acids. The germline V gene has CDR1 SGHAT and CDR2 FQDESV (reference sequence). The J segment lost 3 bases and the V segment lost 5 bases, leaving 8 bases of the junction unmatched. CDR3 amino acids: CASSKTRGGTDTQYF. CDR3 coding DNA: TGTGCCAGCAGCAAAACCCGCGGGGGTACAGATACGCAGTATTTT.

The genes are TRBV6-5 and TRBJ1-2; tentatively, D is TRBD1 (6 bases). This CDR3 has 14 residues. Germline V gives CDR1 MNHEY, CDR2 SVGAGI. V lost 7 bases and J 7 bases, leaving 19 bases between the germline ends. CDR3 sequence reads: CASTEQGLFSGYTF. Written as DNA, the CDR3 is TGTGCCAGCACAGAACAGGGATTGTTTTCTGGCTACACCTTC.